This T cell receptor beta chain stems from a study of cytomegalovirus exposure and HLA in healthy donors (dated 2017 in TCRdb). General notes on the study: An earlier analysis of some 600 of the donors reported approximately 300 Gb of sequence data and some 110 million unique TCR beta sequences obtained from about 180 million T cells. A separate validation cohort of more than 100 different subjects was used in addition to the 666-subject first cohort. High-throughput TCR immunosequencing, statistical association of individual TCRs with disease status, and machine learning were combined to predict cytomegalovirus infection status. Across around 400 genotyped donors of the cohort, an average of about 240,000 unique TCR beta nucleotide sequences per donor were sequenced, and roughly 18% of those sequences were non-productive. In a later genetic analysis, genome-wide SNP genotypes for about three fifths of the 666 donors were used, and that subset was treated as a discovery cohort. Donor age, sex, ethnicity and CMV serostatus were collected together with the repertoire data. Of the 300 to 500 genotyped donors, roughly 76% were placed in the genetic ancestry cluster associated with self-reported Caucasian donors. About five DR-DQ haplotypes were treated as single units for association and clustering because of strong linkage in the cohort. Every repertoire in the discovery cohort had been generated on one and the same sequencing platform. A later analysis re-examined previously published TCR beta repertoires from around 670 donors and added high-resolution HLA genotyping to investigate patterns of TCR occurrence. An earlier analysis of about 600 of the donors used high-throughput TCR beta sequencing to judge whether each TCR beta V gene segment behaved as functional or pseudogenic. Class I and class II HLA loci were covered by the typing at four-digit resolution. The study used immunosequencing to profile the T cell repertoires of more than 650 subjects and linked those repertoires to cytomegalovirus serostatus. The study aimed to test whether cataloging public T cell receptors could reveal signatures of past pathogen exposure. An early release covering roughly 600 HLA-typed donors comprised 250 to 350 gigabases of sequencing data and 85 million to 100 million unique TCR sequences. Rather than drawing on any new phenotypic data, the later analysis identified candidate immune exposures from TCR beta sequences and the way those sequences occurred across donors. The number of typed donors differed by locus: about 620-640 for A, B, C, DRB1 and DQB1; 522 for DQA1; 606 for DPA1; and about 450 for DPB1.

Comments on this clone: The clone's antigen remains unknown. Base qualities are not recorded, but no much larger clone differs from it by a single base.

The CDR3 has 15 amino acids, counting the end cysteine and phenylalanine. Only the CDR3 DNA is retained, 45 bases long and in frame from the first base. CDR1 is given as MDHEN and CDR2 as SYDVKM, both from the germline V gene. Trimming leaves V shorter by 10 bases and J shorter by 2 bases, with the junction holding 8 bases beyond the gene matches. Overall study results and their limits: A cluster of highly shared sequence variants was judged likely to be a technical artifact of the sequencing pipeline. Because some donors lacked HLA typing at each locus, the association tests relied only on the typed subset. Immune exposure information for the cohort was limited to CMV serostatus. A later analysis associated about 16,000 TCR beta sequences with specific HLA alleles at a false discovery rate of 0.05. Broadly in line with IMGT annotations, most TCR beta V segments showed up in productive rearrangements about 90% or about 30% of the time in an earlier analysis of roughly 590 of the donors. In a later genetic analysis, a missense DCLRE1C variant was associated with V-gene and J-gene trimming of TCR beta chains, and the association was replicated in an independent cohort. Compared with equally common non-associated chains, HLA-associated TCR beta chains in a later analysis were more clonally expanded and had lower generation probabilities. Presence/absence analyses assumed roughly uniform sequencing depth across donors, an assumption that may not hold. Strong co-occurrence of HLA alleles, especially DR and DQ, made assigning TCR associations to individual alleles difficult. Because counts were too low, roughly 16 rarely observed V segments, including chromosome 9 orphons, were left out of the earlier analysis of roughly 600 of the donors. Most CMV-associated TCR beta chains appeared to be HLA-restricted in a later analysis, and the HLA associations seemed to be driven largely by CMV exposure. Across donors, most TCR sequences were observed very rarely, whereas some public TCRs were present in many individuals. In the study, 164 TCR beta chains were listed as associated with cytomegalovirus. Compared with the roughly 670-donor mean, donors in an Asian-associated ancestry cluster had fewer N-insertions in productive TCRs, according to a later genetic analysis. The classifier was reported to diagnose cytomegalovirus status with high specificity and sensitivity in both the original cohort and the validation cohort. This cohort had only TCR beta chains sequenced, and the lack of alpha or paired-chain data limited which features could be detected. Some IMGT-functional V segments, including TRBV6-2 and TRBV6-3, could not be told apart with the 87-base-pair reads, so those segments were excluded. A further reported finding was that TCR beta sequences accurately predicted the HLA-A and HLA-B alleles for most subjects in the first cohort. Linkage disequilibrium might explain the correlated functional status among segregating V segments, but an unknown experimental factor could not be excluded. According to a later analysis, parvovirus B19, influenza, CMV and Epstein-Barr virus appeared linked to several top co-occurrence clusters. In a later analysis, the rate of TCR association differed among HLA loci, with DRB1 alleles having the most associated TCRs and HLA-C alleles having the fewest. In vitro tests confirmed that three of the cytomegalovirus-associated TCR beta chains recognize cytomegalovirus antigens. According to the authors, the approach could potentially be generalized to other disease states and immunological phenotypes.

Library preparation was by the immunoSEQ multiplex PCR assay. A mixture of 60 forward primers for TCR Vbeta segments and 13 reverse primers for TCR Jbeta segments was used in the multiplex PCR. The CDR3 region of rearranged TCR beta genes was amplified from genomic DNA with a multiplex PCR assay. On the Illumina HiSeq System, the amplified TCR beta libraries were sequenced as 87-base-pair reads. Per the original workflow: A later analysis tallied some 79 million unique TCR beta chains across the 666 repertoires, and some 10 million of those chains were shared by two or more donors. A nearest-neighbor algorithm error-corrected the raw reads and collapsed the reads into unique sequences, merging closely related sequences to remove PCR and sequencing errors. Alignment of CDR3 sequences to IMGT reference sequences was used to assign V, D and J gene segments. Each retained sequence needed at least a six-nucleotide match to both a V gene segment and a J gene segment. A rearrangement was called productive if the CDR3 had no stop codons and remained in frame with V and J, and every other rearrangement was called non-productive. Following IMGT convention, CDR3 was defined as the stretch from the second conserved V-encoded cysteine up to the conserved J-encoded phenylalanine. In an earlier analysis of around 600 of the donors, sequences lacking an unambiguous match to a single V gene segment were excluded. In an earlier analysis of approximately 610 of the donors, V segments were called functional above 56.7% productive rearrangements and were called segregating when the between-donor standard deviation exceeded 5%. A statistical classification framework was built to diagnose cytomegalovirus status from the catalog of TCR beta chain sequences. In a later analysis, V and J genes were assigned by comparing TCR nucleotide sequences against IMGT/GENE-DB human TR gene sequences. In a later analysis, CDR3 sequences and most-parsimonious VDJ recombination scenarios were assigned using the TCRdist pipeline. In a later analysis, each TCR beta chain was defined by its CDR3 amino acid sequence together with its V-gene family, and reads without a unique V-gene family were excluded. As a way to deal with suspected cross-contamination and a sequencing artifact, a later analysis dropped hundreds of nucleotide sequences that were highly shared and had low generation probability. In a later analysis, a clonal expansion index for each public chain was calculated from normalized within-repertoire ranks of inferred template counts. In a later analysis, generation probabilities were computed using a VDJ recombination model fitted to out-of-frame rearrangements, and the results were checked against IGoR. In a later analysis, TCR-TCR, TCR-HLA and TCR-CMV co-occurrence was scored with hypergeometric tests, and a repertoire-size bias correction was applied to TCR pairs. To estimate false discovery rates, a later analysis permuted the HLA or CMV assignments 20 times. A later analysis grouped co-occurring TCRs with DBSCAN, adding TCRdist sequence similarity when clustering within HLA-allele-positive subsets. For co-occurrence clustering, repertoires with fewer than 30,000 or more than 120,000 public chains were excluded, along with a handful of repertoires with anomalous nucleotide sharing. TCRdb provides this immuneACCESS table in a form limited to in-frame rearrangements. Some clones are lacking; in checked studies, under half of them reflect an unresolved V gene, and why the rest are absent is not known. V, J and clone size were drawn from that table, and D and trimming were deduced from the DNA. This sample comprises 150,000 to 200,000 clones, approximately 80% of them detected only once. The top ten clonotypes cover roughly 0.69% of the sample.

The cohort consisted of 650 to 700 healthy bone marrow donors. At the time of sampling, every cohort member was nominally healthy, though immune exposures that went unrecorded were likely present. The donor was CMV seronegative and was included in the group of a few hundred seronegative cohort members. Each donor provided a peripheral blood sample, and peripheral blood mononuclear cells were used for TCR beta sequencing. The Qiagen DNeasy Blood Extraction Kit was used to extract genomic DNA from the blood cell samples. The TCR originated in a young woman in good health and CMV-seronegative. The sample comprised PBMCs. This receptor chain uses TRBV28 and TRBJ2-6, and 7 junctional nucleotides match TRBD2. CDR3 region: CATYRGGAGANVLTF. The DNA sequence follows: TGTGCCACCTACCGTGGGGGGGCTGGGGCCAACGTCCTGACTTTC.